This TCR beta chain was obtained from a study of cytomegalovirus exposure and HLA in healthy donors. Study summary: Some 85 million unique TCRs, all from HLA-typed donors, were included in an early release of the data. Study conclusions and caveats: The study put about 180 TCR beta chains on its list as cytomegalovirus-associated.

The germline V gene encodes CDR1 SGHNT and CDR2 YENEEA. Trimming removed 2 bases at V and 4 bases at J, with 12 bases between. The CDR3 spans 15 residues. It was healthy bone marrow donors who served as donors. PCR was performed using 60 Vbeta and 13 Jbeta primers. The repertoire was sequenced with immunoSEQ multiplex PCR; TCRdb's copy has only in-frame clones and lacks some. This table has approximately 200,000 clones, about 79% appearing once. About this clone itself: Its antigen remains unidentified.

The chain recombines TRBV11-3 with TRBJ2-1, with D possibly matching TRBD1 (5 bases). The source of this sequence is a boy younger than 10 in good health and CMV-seronegative. The sequenced material came from PBMCs. The CDR3 loop reads CASSLRGGDYNEQFF. CDR3 bases: TGTGCCAGCAGCTTAAGGGGCGGTGATTACAATGAGCAGTTCTTC.